Below, 12 T cell receptor beta chains from the same sample are listed, as sequenced in a study of shared clonotypes between healthy human individuals. TCRdb keeps only in-frame clones here, not all; method: immunoSEQ multiplex PCR. In the table there are approximately 2.4 million clones, 95% of which are singletons. The sequenced material came from naive CD4+ T cells sorted from blood. The subset: CD45RA+ positively selected. The receptors were sampled from a man between 18 and 35 years old in good health.

This rearrangement joins TRBV5-4 to TRBJ2-5, with D hard to call. Trimming took 1 base from V and 0 from J, leaving 10 bases between them. The CDR3 has 15 residues. Germline lookup yields CDR1 SGHNT and CDR2 YYREEE (reference sequence). The CDR3 here is CASSLQGPYQETQYF. The CDR3 nucleotides are TGTGCCAGCAGCTTGCAAGGACCGTACCAAGAGACCCAGTACTTC. The whole variable domain, filled in from reference TRBV5-4 and TRBJ2-5, reads ETGVTQSPTHLIKTRGQQVTLRCSSQSGHNTVSWYQQALGQGPQFIFQYYREEENGRGNFPPRFSGLQFPNYSSELNVNALELDDSALYLCASSLQGPYQETQYFGPGTRLLVL.

V is TRBV9 and J is TRBJ2-7, with D possibly being TRBD2 (6 bases). Per germline, CDR1 SGDLS and CDR2 YYNGEE. The length of the CDR3 is 15 residues. V gave up 0 bases and J gave up 2 bases, with 12 bases separating them. The DNA for the CDR3 is TGTGCCAGCAGCGTAGCTTGGGAGGTAACCTACGAGCAGTACTTC. This codes for CASSVAWEVTYEQYF.

This chain connects TRBV7-9 to TRBJ1-1, with a weak D call TRBD1 (6 bases). CDR1 and CDR2 from the germline V gene are SEHNR and FQNEAQ (reference sequence). V lost 4 bases and J lost 3, with 9 bases in between. The CDR3 totals 13 residues. The CDR3 reads CASSSGQYTEAFF. The CDR3 DNA follows: TGTGCCAGCAGCTCCGGACAGTACACTGAAGCTTTCTTT.

As DNA, the CDR3 is TGCGCCAGCAGCCGGACTAGCGGGGGGGATTATGAGCAGTTCTTC. It is translated as CASSRTSGGDYEQFF. The gene calls are TRBV4-1 and TRBJ2-1; 15 positions agree with TRBD2. This CDR3 region has 15 residues. V shed 4 bases and J 8 bases; nucleotides not matched to a gene: 3. Looked up from germline, CDR1 is MGHRA and CDR2 is YSYEKL.

This chain connects TRBV9 to TRBJ1-2; 8 bases line up with TRBD1. J gave up 8 bases and V 0 bases, and 12 bases lay outside the gene matches. The germline V gene encodes CDR1 SGDLS and CDR2 YYNGEE. The CDR3 loop spans 16 amino acids. The CDR3 bases are TGTGCCAGCAGCGTAGAGGACACAGGGGGAAGGAGAGGCTACACCTTC. This codes for CASSVEDTGGRRGYTF. Variable domain in full (rest from reference TRBV9 and TRBJ1-2): DSGVTQTPKHLITATGQRVTLRCSPRSGDLSVYWYQQSLDQGLQFLIQYYNGEERAKGNILERFSAQQFPDLHSELNLSSLELGDSALYFCASSVEDTGGRRGYTFGSGTRLTVV.

As concerns this clone: Mismatch with germline at one junction end may stem from a read error. The rearrangement uses TRBV7-8 and TRBJ2-3, with 9 bases identical to TRBD2. The germline gives CDR1 SGHVS, CDR2 FQNEAQ. The CDR3 is 14 residues long. CDR3 bases: TGTGCCAGCAGAACCGGGACTAGCACCGATACGCAGTATTTT. It yields the protein CASRTGTSTDTQYF.

This chain links TRBV2 with TRBJ1-1; TRBD1 agrees at 7 bases. Germline CDR1 and CDR2: SNHLY and FYNNEI. The CDR3 loop spans 14 amino acids. The V segment lost 6 bases and the J segment 1 base; nucleotides outside the gene matches: 5. The CDR3 nucleotides read TGTGCCAGCAGGGGACAGTTTTCGAACACTGAAGCTTTCTTT. Its protein is CASRGQFSNTEAFF.

This clone was detected a few times. The chain has TRBV5-4 and TRBJ1-6; D remains ambiguous. V lost 6 bases and J 0 bases, leaving 7 bases between the germline ends. The CDR3 spans 14 residues. Germline V CDR1 and CDR2: SGHNT, YYREEE (reference sequence). This CDR3 reads CASKLDSYNSPLHF. The CDR3 coding sequence is TGTGCCAGCAAGTTGGACTCCTATAATTCACCCCTCCACTTT.

This clone showed up just once. The CDR3 nucleotides are TGCGCCAGCAAGGGGGCGGGGGAGCAGTTCTTC. Translation: CASKGAGEQFF. V is TRBV5-1 and J is TRBJ2-1; weak D call: TRBD1 (7 bases). V was trimmed by 6 bases and J by 10 bases, leaving 11 bases between them. Germline loops: CDR1 SGHRS, CDR2 YFSETQ. The CDR3 length is 11 residues.

The chain combines TRBV6-1 with TRBJ2-1; unclear D gene. Germline V gene lookup returns CDR1 MNHNS and CDR2 SASEGT. Trimming took 6 bases from V and 4 from J, leaving 7 bases between them. The CDR3 is made up of 12 amino acids. The CDR3 DNA reads as TGTGCCAGCAGCTCGAGATACAATGAGCAGTTCTTC. Encoded protein: CASSSRYNEQFF.

V usage is TRBV7-9 and J usage is TRBJ2-7, with 7 nucleotides matching TRBD1. The CDR3 spans 16 residues. With 5 bases clipped from V and 0 bases from J, the junction kept 10 bases outside the gene matches. Germline V lookup: CDR1 SEHNR, CDR2 FQNEAQ (reference sequence). As DNA, the CDR3 is TGTGCCAGCAGCCGTCTAATGACAGGGCCCTCCTACGAGCAGTACTTC. This encodes CASSRLMTGPSYEQYF.

This clone has only one observation. The DNA of the CDR3 is TGCGCCAGCAGCTTGGGACATGGTTCAGATACGCAGTATTTT. Translation: CASSLGHGSDTQYF. The gene calls are TRBV5-1 and TRBJ2-3; D is unclear. Germline V gives CDR1 SGHRS, CDR2 YFSETQ. This CDR3 has 14 residues. Trimming took off 0 bases at V and 4 bases at J, with 9 bases between the two ends.